Included here is one T cell receptor (beta chain) sequence, with context. The germline V gene encodes CDR1 MNHNY and CDR2 SVGAGI (reference sequence). The CDR3 contains 13 residues. These data are taken from a study of blood T cell repertoires in COVID-19. Profiled with immunoSEQ multiplex PCR; TCRdb holds only in-frame clones, not every one. Here the sample spans more than 85,000 clones, more than 75% being singletons. Specimen: peripheral blood. The rearrangement uses TRBV6-6 and TRBJ2-6; a possible D gene is TRBD2 (5 bases). The source is a woman aged 50 to 60 with acute or convalescent COVID-19. The chain's CDR3 is CAGGSAGANVLTF. The DNA for the CDR3 is TGTGCGGGCGGGTCCGCTGGGGCCAACGTCCTGACTTTC.